This T cell receptor (beta chain) emerged from a study of regulatory T cells in long-lasting Graves disease. Library construction for TCR beta used iRepertoire HTBI primers and Arm-PCR of CDR3 regions. As originally analysed: Identification of gene segments yielded some 62 TRBV and more than eleven TRBJ across samples. MiXCR was run by TCRdb on the multiplex PCR reads, yielding one entry per CDR3 protein. The V and J calls shown here were made by TCRdb, not taken from the authors' results. The sample contains 390,000 or so distinct CDR3 sequences, less than 30% of which appear only once. This clonotype was picked up many times. The antigen remains unidentified. Germline values: CDR1 LGHDT, CDR2 YNNKEL (reference sequence). The V end lost 3 bases, the J end lost 5 bases, and 8 bases lay between the germline ends. The CDR3 sequence is 14 residues long. Time point of the sample: persistent/refractory GD, antithyroid drugs over 5 years with positive TRAb. PBMC RNA was the source of the TCR library.

Study conclusions and caveats: In persistent patients, shared public clonotypes (under 3,000) outnumbered those in new patients (about 970). Rather than thyroid tissue, only peripheral blood underwent study. Segments TRBV28, TRBJ1-2 and TRBJ2-5 showed preferential usage in persistent disease.

The V gene is TRBV3-1, the J gene TRBJ1-6; perhaps TRBD1 as D (5 bases). Sample: peripheral blood mononuclear cells (PBMCs), taken when the disease was refractory, from a patient treated with antithyroid drugs. The TCR was taken from a woman between 40 and 55 years old with Graves disease. CDR3 bases: TGTGCCAGCAGCCACGGGACGGATAATTCACCCCTCCACTTT. This gives the protein CASSHGTDNSPLHF. Using reference TRBV3-1 and TRBJ1-6 for the parts outside the CDR3, the full variable domain is DTAVSQTPKYLVTQMGNDKSIKCEQNLGHDTMYWYKQDSKKFLKIMFSYNNKELIINETVPNRFSPKSPDKAHLNLHINSLELGDSAVYFCASSHGTDNSPLHFGNGTRLTVT.